These 31 T cell receptor beta chains originate from one sample sequenced in a study of PD-1 blockade in classical Hodgkin lymphoma. Measured with immunoSEQ multiplex PCR; TCRdb has only the in-frame clones, and not every one. The data hold about 7,900 clones, with 75% to 80% observed a single time. Time point in this sample: cycle 4 day 1 (C4D1), after 5 to 7 weeks of nivolumab. Every single patient, without exception, relapsed after autologous stem cell transplantation, and brentuximab vedotin exposure varied. Here the sequenced sample was peripheral blood mononuclear cells (PBMCs), taken before the fourth cycle of nivolumab. The receptors stem from a human donor with classical Hodgkin lymphoma.

This clone appeared a few times. J is TRBJ2-1 and V is TRBV5-6; 10 nucleotides line up with TRBD2. The CDR3 is 13 amino acids. CDR1 is SGHDT, CDR2 YYEEEE, per germline. V was pared by 6 bases and J by 6 bases, with 3 bases of the junction left unmatched. The CDR3: CASNLAGANEQFF. The CDR3 region has the DNA TGTGCCAGCAACCTAGCGGGAGCCAATGAGCAGTTCTTC.

V and J are TRBV28 and TRBJ1-1; TRBD1 might be the D (5 bases). Deletions cut 7 bases from V and 4 bases from J, with 10 bases between. The germline gives CDR1 MDHEN, CDR2 SYDVKM. This CDR3 has 12 amino acids. DNA for the CDR3: TGTGCCAGCAAACGGGGGAGCACTGAAGCTTTCTTT. Protein sequence: CASKRGSTEAFF.

DNA of the CDR3: TGTGCCAGCAGCCAGCTTAGCGGGGGGGCGGATACGCAGTATTTT. Its protein product is CASSQLSGGADTQYF. The gene calls are TRBV28 and TRBJ2-3; the match to TRBD2 covers 11 bases. This CDR3 has 15 amino acids. Germline-derived CDR1 and CDR2 are MDHEN and SYDVKM. The V gene end was trimmed by 6 bases and the J gene end by 6 bases; junction bases not matched to a gene: 8.

The chain couples TRBV6-5 to TRBJ1-1, with D unclear. V was shortened by 4 bases and J by 4 bases, with 10 bases between the two germline ends. The CDR3 totals 13 residues. The germline CDR1 and CDR2 sequences are MNHEY and SVGAGI. CDR3 bases: TGTGCCAGCAGTTGGTCTGTGGCCACTGAAGCTTTCTTT. This codes for CASSWSVATEAFF.

The J gene is TRBJ1-3, the V gene TRBV6-5; tentatively, D is TRBD1 (5 bases). CDR3 size: 15 residues. Trimming cost V 2 bases and J 0 bases, with 8 bases left between them. Germline V lookup: CDR1 MNHEY, CDR2 SVGAGI. CDR3 DNA sequence: TGTGCCAGCAGTTACGACAGATACTCTGGAAACACCATATATTTT. Protein: CASSYDRYSGNTIYF.

This chain uses TRBV11-2 with TRBJ1-4; no firm D call. Germline assignment: CDR1 SGHAT and CDR2 FQNNGV. With 0 bases removed from V and 0 bases from J, the gap between germline ends came to 5 bases. This CDR3 comprises 15 residues. The DNA for the CDR3 is TGTGCCAGCAGCTTAGAAGCTGCAACTAATGAAAAACTGTTTTTT. It yields the protein CASSLEAATNEKLFF. Together with reference TRBV11-2 and TRBJ1-4, the CDR3 gives the full variable domain: EAGVAQSPRYKIIEKRQSVAFWCNPISGHATLYWYQQILGQGPKLLIQFQNNGVVDDSQLPKDRFSAERLKGVDSTLKIQPAKLEDSAVYLCASSLEAATNEKLFFGSGTQLSVL.

V usage is TRBV7-9 and J usage is TRBJ2-3, with D possibly being TRBD2 (5 bases). This CDR3 contains 14 residues. Germline values: CDR1 SEHNR, CDR2 FQNEAQ (reference sequence). V lost 4 bases and J lost 5, with 13 bases in between. DNA for the CDR3: TGTGCCAGCAGCTCGACGGGGTTTCAAGATACGCAGTATTTT. It encodes CASSSTGFQDTQYF.

V is TRBV29-1 and J is TRBJ1-1, with D maybe TRBD1 (6 bases). The germline V gene has CDR1 SQVTM and CDR2 ANQGSEA. V was cut by 3 bases and J by 0 bases, with 8 bases left in between. This CDR3 spans 13 amino acids. CDR3 DNA sequence: TGCAGCGTTGAGGGGACACTGAACACTGAAGCTTTCTTT. The encoded protein is CSVEGTLNTEAFF.

The J gene is TRBJ1-1, the V gene TRBV28; 7 bases line up with TRBD1. V lost 8 bases and J lost 10; bases outside the gene matches: 10. The germline V gene has CDR1 MDHEN and CDR2 SYDVKM. The CDR3 consists of 12 residues. For the CDR3, the DNA is TGTGCCAGCCGCTTAAGGCAGGGGGGAGCTTTCTTT. Its protein is CASRLRQGGAFF.

The rearrangement uses TRBV30 and TRBJ2-1, with 8 bases aligning to TRBD2. V lost 0 bases and J lost 5; bases outside the gene matches: 6. This CDR3 has 15 residues. Germline values: CDR1 GTSNPN, CDR2 SVGIG (reference sequence). In DNA, the CDR3 is TGTGCCTGGAGTGTAGGCTTAGCGGGAAACAATGAGCAGTTCTTC. It translates to CAWSVGLAGNNEQFF.

The chain couples TRBV2 to TRBJ2-5; D may be TRBD1 (7 bases). The germline gives CDR1 SNHLY, CDR2 FYNNEI. V was shortened by 6 bases and J by 7 bases, with 24 bases between the two germline ends. CDR3 length: 16 residues. The CDR3 loop is CASSLRQGSQGGTQYF. As DNA, the CDR3 is TGTGCCAGCAGCTTACGCCAGGGCTCTCAGGGGGGGACCCAGTACTTC.

This clone is medium-sized by share. The chain has TRBV28 and TRBJ2-7, with D maybe TRBD1 (5 bases). The CDR3 is made up of 13 amino acids. V lost 6 bases, J lost 0 bases, and 9 bases lay in between. The germline V gene encodes CDR1 MDHEN and CDR2 SYDVKM. CDR3 in DNA: TGTGCCAGCAGCTCGGACAACTCCTACGAGCAGTACTTC. It codes for CASSSDNSYEQYF.

V and J are TRBV6-5 and TRBJ2-6; D is possibly TRBD2 (6 bases). From germline, CDR1 is MNHEY and CDR2 SVGAGI. V dropped 5 bases and J dropped 2 bases, with 10 bases sitting between them. There are 15 residues in the CDR3. The CDR3 here is CASSKLATGANVLTF. The CDR3 nucleotides are TGTGCCAGCAGTAAACTAGCTACTGGGGCCAACGTCCTGACTTTC.

The chain carries TRBV5-1 and TRBJ1-5; possible D gene TRBD1, 5 bases. CDR1 is SGHRS, CDR2 YFSETQ, per germline. CDR3 length: 15 residues. V was shortened by 0 bases and J by 3 bases, with 10 bases between the two germline ends. CDR3 residues: CASSLAGGINQPQHF. CDR3 DNA sequence: TGCGCCAGCAGCTTGGCGGGGGGTATCAATCAGCCCCAGCATTTT.

The gene calls are TRBV25-1 and TRBJ2-7; no definite D call. V lost 3 bases and J lost 6, with 9 bases in between. In germline, CDR1 is MGHDK, CDR2 SYGVNS. This CDR3 comprises 12 residues. CDR3 DNA: TGTGCCAGCAGTGACCCCCCCCTCGAGCAGTACTTC. Amino acids: CASSDPPLEQYF.

The chain links TRBV7-2 to TRBJ2-2, with D unclear. Between the trimmed V and J ends, which lost 5 bases and 7 bases, there was a span of 11 bases. There are 13 residues in the CDR3. CDR1 is SGHTA, CDR2 FQGNSA, per germline. CDR3 loop: CASSSRLVGELFF. The CDR3 DNA reads as TGTGCCAGCAGCAGTAGGTTGGTCGGGGAGCTGTTTTTT. Using reference TRBV7-2 and TRBJ2-2 for the parts outside the CDR3, the full variable domain is GAGVSQSPSNKVTEKGKDVELRCDPISGHTALYWYRQSLGQGLEFLIYFQGNSAPDKSGLPSDRFSAERTGGSVSTLTIQRTQQEDSAVYLCASSSRLVGELFFGEGSRLTVL.

The chain recombines TRBV5-1 with TRBJ1-1; D is possibly TRBD1 (5 bases). The germline gives CDR1 SGHRS, CDR2 YFSETQ. V was clipped by 0 bases and J by 1 base, with 19 bases between them. The CDR3 is 18 amino acids. The CDR3 loop is CASSLAPPGTGGNTEAFF. The CDR3 DNA sequence: TGCGCCAGCAGCTTGGCCCCCCCCGGGACGGGTGGGAACACTGAAGCTTTCTTT. The whole variable domain, filled in from reference TRBV5-1 and TRBJ1-1, reads KAGVTQTPRYLIKTRGQQVTLSCSPISGHRSVSWYQQTPGQGLQFLFEYFSETQRNKGNFPGRFSGRQFSNSRSEMNVSTLELGDSALYLCASSLAPPGTGGNTEAFFGQGTRLTVV.

The chain couples TRBV29-1 to TRBJ2-1; unclear D gene. Trimming removed 1 base at V and 10 bases at J, with 17 bases between. The CDR3 loop spans 14 amino acids. Looked up from germline, CDR1 is SQVTM and CDR2 is ANQGSEA. This CDR3 is CSVEGAASPWEQFF. CDR3 nucleotide sequence: TGCAGCGTTGAAGGAGCCGCAAGCCCCTGGGAGCAGTTCTTC.

This clone was seen a handful of times. The gene calls are TRBV19 and TRBJ1-5; 8 bases line up with TRBD1. Germline trimming cut 6 bases from V and 3 bases from J; bases unmatched to any gene: 7. The CDR3 has 15 amino acids. Looked up from germline, CDR1 is LNHDA and CDR2 is SQIVND (reference sequence). The CDR3 region is CASRNDRGNNQPQHF. The DNA for the CDR3 is TGTGCCAGTAGGAACGACAGGGGTAACAATCAGCCCCAGCATTTT.

The J gene is TRBJ2-3, the V gene TRBV7-9, with D perhaps given as TRBD1 or TRBD2 (5 bases each). CDR1 is SEHNR, CDR2 FQNEAQ, per germline (reference sequence). V was pared by 6 bases and J by 1 base, with 14 bases between. The CDR3 totals 15 residues. The CDR3 sequence is CASSRRDQGTDTQYF. CDR3 coding DNA: TGTGCCAGCAGTCGCCGGGACCAAGGCACAGATACGCAGTATTTT. Looking up the rest from reference TRBV7-9 and TRBJ2-3 gives the full variable domain: DTGVSQNPRHKITKRGQNVTFRCDPISEHNRLYWYRQTLGQGPEFLTYFQNEAQLEKSRLLSDRFSAERPKGSFSTLEIQRTEQGDSAMYLCASSRRDQGTDTQYFGPGTRLTVL.

The CDR3 DNA reads as TGTGCCATCAGTCCCCCGGGTCGCGAGCAGTACTTC. Its translation is CAISPPGREQYF. The chain uses TRBV10-3 and TRBJ2-5; D gene ambiguous. The better agreement between TRBJ2-7 and the DNA end casts doubt on the J call. From germline, CDR1 is ENHRY and CDR2 SYGVKD. CDR3 length: 12 amino acids.

V gene TRBV21-1 combines with J gene TRBJ2-5; the table's TRBD2 call for D was not verified on the DNA. TRBV21-1 is a recognized pseudogene. The length of the CDR3 is 14 residues. DNA of the CDR3: TGTGCCAGCAACAGGACTAGCGGGAAAGAGACCCAGTACTTC. Its protein is CASNRTSGKETQYF.

The gene calls are TRBV15 and TRBJ2-2; D is uncertain. With 3 bases removed from V and 1 base from J, the gap between germline ends came to 15 bases. The CDR3 length is 17 residues. Germline values: CDR1 LNHNV, CDR2 YYDKDF (reference sequence). CDR3 in DNA: TGTGCCACCAGCAGCCGCGCCTCCTTGGGGAACACCGGGGAGCTGTTTTTT. Protein product: CATSSRASLGNTGELFF. The whole variable domain, filled in from reference TRBV15 and TRBJ2-2, reads DAMVIQNPRYQVTQFGKPVTLSCSQTLNHNVMYWYQQKSSQAPKLLFHYYDKDFNNEADTPDNFQSRRPNTSFCFLDIRSPGLGDTAMYLCATSSRASLGNTGELFFGEGSRLTVL.

The chain couples TRBV6-5 to TRBJ2-3; D may be TRBD1 (6 bases). The germline V and J ends were trimmed by 1 base and 0 bases, with 8 bases remaining between them. The germline gives CDR1 MNHEY, CDR2 SVGAGI. CDR3 length: 15 amino acids. The CDR3, as DNA: TGTGCCAGCAGTTACTGGCAGGGGAGCACAGATACGCAGTATTTT. It specifies CASSYWQGSTDTQYF.

The gene calls are TRBV28 and TRBJ1-6, with D possibly matching TRBD1 (5 bases). Germline V gene lookup returns CDR1 MDHEN and CDR2 SYDVKM. CDR3 length: 15 amino acids. V was clipped by 7 bases and J by 0 bases, with 10 bases between them. The CDR3 DNA reads as TGTGCCAGCAAGGACACCAGCTCCTATAATTCACCCCTCCACTTT. Translating it yields CASKDTSSYNSPLHF.

The V call is TRBV27, the J call TRBJ1-1, with D perhaps matching TRBD1 (5 bases). The V end was cut by 3 bases, the J end by 3 bases, with 11 bases between. The CDR3 spans 14 residues. CDR1 is MNHEY and CDR2 is SMNVEV in the germline V gene (reference sequence). The CDR3 region is CASSLRRDDTEAFF. DNA of the CDR3: TGTGCCAGCAGTTTGAGGAGGGACGACACTGAAGCTTTCTTT.

The chain joins TRBV5-6 to TRBJ1-1; D gene ambiguous. This CDR3 spans 13 amino acids. V was clipped by 2 bases and J by 6 bases, with 11 bases between them. CDR1 SGHDT and CDR2 YYEEEE come from the germline V gene. This chain's CDR3 is CASSFISAPEAFF. The CDR3, as DNA: TGTGCCAGCAGCTTCATATCGGCCCCTGAAGCTTTCTTT.

The chain carries TRBV27 and TRBJ1-5; D unclear. V lost 4 bases, J lost 3 bases, and 13 bases lay in between. Looked up from germline, CDR1 is MNHEY and CDR2 is SMNVEV (reference sequence). This CDR3 region has 15 residues. CDR3 residues: CASSSTRGLNQPQHF. The CDR3, as DNA: TGTGCCAGCAGTTCCACCAGAGGGCTCAATCAGCCCCAGCATTTT.

The J gene is TRBJ2-5, the V gene TRBV6-1, with 7 bases lining up with TRBD1. This CDR3 contains 15 residues. Trimming took 5 bases from V and 3 from J; bases not matched to a gene: 9. Per germline, CDR1 MNHNS and CDR2 SASEGT. The CDR3 protein is CASSSKGQRKETQYF. DNA for the CDR3: TGTGCCAGCAGTTCCAAGGGACAGAGGAAAGAGACCCAGTACTTC.

The J gene is TRBJ2-3, the V gene TRBV2; D unclear. Germline V lookup: CDR1 SNHLY, CDR2 FYNNEI. CDR3 length equals 15 residues. V was shortened by 3 bases and J by 2 bases, with 12 bases between the two germline ends. For the CDR3, the DNA is TGTGCCAGCAGTGATAAGGTCGACCCCACAGATACGCAGTATTTT. Protein product: CASSDKVDPTDTQYF.

The chain links TRBV13 to TRBJ2-5; TRBD1 agrees at 12 bases. CDR3 length: 16 residues. The trim removed 2 bases at V and 5 bases at J, leaving 6 bases unmatched. Germline loops: CDR1 PRHDT, CDR2 FYEKMQ (reference sequence). The CDR3 DNA reads as TGTGCCAGCAGCTTAACCGGGACAGGGGGCGACGAGACCCAGTACTTC. It specifies CASSLTGTGGDETQYF. The entire variable domain, with the rest obtained from reference TRBV13 and TRBJ2-5, is as follows: AAGVIQSPRHLIKEKRETATLKCYPIPRHDTVYWYQQGPGQDPQFLISFYEKMQSDKGSIPDRFSAQQFSDYHSELNMSSLELGDSALYFCASSLTGTGGDETQYFGPGTRLLVL.